The rows below give T cell receptor beta chains drawn from one sample of a study of response to subunit inactivated influenza vaccine. In TCRdb, the RT-PCR reads were re-called with MiXCR into one record per CDR3 protein. The table includes hundreds of thousands of distinct CDR3 sequences, less than 20% detected once. The material sequenced was PBMCs from blood, taken less than 6 days after vaccination. The source is a man aged 50 or older who received an inactivated influenza vaccine. The CDR3 runs from the conserved cysteine through the conserved F or W. D genes are given only for firm matches. Only some rows state a clone size, as once, few, many or a class for expanded clones.

V,D,size,J,DNA,CDR3
TRBV7-9,NA,few,TRBJ1-2,TGTGCCAGCAGCCCCCCCTCGACGGGATTAGCTGGCTACACCTTC,CASSPPSTGLAGYTF
TRBV2,NA,few,TRBJ2-1,TGTGCCAGCGGGGGAGTCCGGAGCTACAATGAGCAGTTCTTC,CASGGVRSYNEQFF
TRBV6-1,NA,few,TRBJ2-7,TGTGCCAGCAGTCCGGACGTAACCCTGGGCCTCGAGCAGTACTTC,CASSPDVTLGLEQYF
TRBV29-1,TRBD2,NA,TRBJ2-1,TGCAGCGTGAGGCGACTAGCGGGAGCCCTCTCCTACAATGAGCAGTTCTTC,CSVRRLAGALSYNEQFF
TRBV7-9,TRBD1,NA,TRBJ2-3,TGTGCCAGCAGCTCCCAGAGACAGGGTCCAGATACGCAGTATTTT,CASSSQRQGPDTQYF
TRBV5-6,NA,few,TRBJ1-5,TGTGCCAGCAGCTTGGCCGGACACCCCAATCAGCCCCAGCATTTT,CASSLAGHPNQPQHF
TRBV10-3,TRBD1,few,TRBJ2-1,TGTGCCACTTCGACAGGGGACTACAATGAGCAGTTCTTC,CATSTGDYNEQFF
TRBV5-5,NA,NA,TRBJ2-5,TGTGCCAGCAGCTCCCGACCGGGGCGCCAGGAGACCCAGTACTTC,CASSSRPGRQETQYF
TRBV7-8,NA,few,TRBJ2-7,TGTGCCAGCAGCTTACAGGGCTACTTCTACGAGCAGTACTTC,CASSLQGYFYEQYF
TRBV6-2/TRBV6-3,NA,NA,TRBJ2-7,TGTGCCAGCAGGGCACACTCCTACGAGCAGTACTTC,CASRAHSYEQYF
TRBV11-1,TRBD2,NA,TRBJ2-3,TGTGCCAGCAGCTCAACTAGCGGGACAAACGGGGATACGCAGTATTTT,CASSSTSGTNGDTQYF
TRBV20-1,TRBD1,NA,TRBJ1-2,TGCAGTGCTTACCGGGACAGAGTATATGGCTACACCTTC,CSAYRDRVYGYTF
TRBV20-1,NA,NA,TRBJ2-3,TGCAGCCGATCGCGGAGCACAGATACGCAGTATTTT,CSRSRSTDTQYF